This is a list of T cell receptor beta chains from one sample in a study of blood T cell repertoires in COVID-19. TCRdb's table, derived via immunoSEQ multiplex PCR, lists solely in-frame clones and lacks some. This table holds about 120,000 clones, about 89% found once. Material: peripheral blood. The receptors originated from a woman in her 70s with acute or convalescent COVID-19. The CDR3 runs from the conserved cysteine through the conserved F or W. Fields, in order: CDR3 protein, CDR3 DNA, clone size, V gene, D gene, J gene. D genes are given only for firm matches. Not every row has a clone size; where given, it reads once, few, many or a size class.

CAWGTVSYEQYF	TGTGCCTGGGGGACAGTCTCCTACGAGCAGTACTTC	-	TRBV30	TRBD1	TRBJ2-7
CASRSQGVYGYTF	TGCGCCAGCAGATCCCAAGGGGTCTATGGCTACACCTTC	-	TRBV4-1	-	TRBJ1-2
CASSRDRGNQPQHF	TGTGCCAGCAGCCGGGACAGGGGTAATCAGCCCCAGCATTTT	-	TRBV7-2	TRBD1	TRBJ1-5
CASSYSAANYGYTF	TGTGCCAGCAGTTACTCGGCGGCTAACTATGGCTACACCTTC	-	TRBV6-5	-	TRBJ1-2
CASSAGQGLNQPQHF	TGTGCCAGCTCGGCGGGACAGGGCCTAAATCAGCCCCAGCATTTT	-	TRBV18	TRBD1	TRBJ1-5
CASSLATGGGEKLFF	TGTGCCAGCAGTTTAGCTACAGGGGGCGGTGAAAAACTGTTTTTT	-	TRBV28	TRBD1	TRBJ1-4
CASSVGGGADTQYF	TGTGCCAGCAGCGTGGGCGGGGGGGCCGATACGCAGTATTTT	-	TRBV9	TRBD2	TRBJ2-3
CASSRTGNNYEKLFF	TGCGCCAGCAGCAGGACAGGAAACAACTATGAAAAACTGTTTTTT	-	TRBV5-1	TRBD1	TRBJ1-4
CASTSSGGGYTF	TGTGCCAGCACCTCTTCAGGGGGCGGCTACACCTTC	-	TRBV28	TRBD1	TRBJ1-2
CAIMPLPASGNTIYF	TGTGCCATCATGCCCCTTCCAGCGTCTGGAAACACCATATATTTT	-	TRBV2	-	TRBJ1-3
CASATMAGNIQYF	TGTGCCAGCGCCACAATGGCTGGAAACATTCAGTACTTC	-	TRBV28	-	TRBJ2-4
CASSSTGLPNYGYTF	TGTGCCAGCAGTTCGACAGGGCTCCCTAACTATGGCTACACCTTC	-	TRBV6-5	TRBD1	TRBJ1-2
CASSETASYNEQFF	TGTGCCAGCAGCGAGACAGCCTCCTACAATGAGCAGTTCTTC	-	TRBV9	-	TRBJ2-1
CASSLYAPRARRTEAFF	TGTGCCAGCAGTCTCTATGCCCCCCGGGCCCGGAGGACTGAAGCTTTCTTT	-	TRBV27	-	TRBJ1-1
CASSYPGQGLNTQYF	TGTGCCAGCAGTTACCCGGGACAGGGGTTGAATACGCAGTATTTT	-	TRBV6-6	TRBD1	TRBJ2-3
CASILGGGAYETQYF	TGCGCCAGCATCCTTGGCGGGGGGGCCTATGAGACCCAGTACTTC	once	TRBV5-1	TRBD2	TRBJ2-5
CASSQPGTLDTQYF	TGTGCCAGCAGCCAACCGGGGACTTTGGATACGCAGTATTTT	-	TRBV7-2	-	TRBJ2-3
CASSYGHHGNTIYF	TGTGCCAGCAGTTATGGACACCATGGAAACACCATATATTTT	-	TRBV6-2/TRBV6-3	-	TRBJ1-3
CASSSSGSISGANVLTF	TGTGCCAGCAGTTCCAGCGGGTCAATCTCTGGGGCCAACGTCCTGACTTTC	-	TRBV28	-	TRBJ2-6
CSAHEKTEAFF	TGCAGTGCTCACGAGAAGACTGAAGCTTTCTTT	few	TRBV20-1	-	TRBJ1-1
CASQDGGSTDTQYF	TGTGCCTCACAGGACGGGGGTAGCACAGATACGCAGTATTTT	-	TRBV10-3	-	TRBJ2-3
CATSTFPGQGELGQYF	TGTGCCACCAGCACCTTCCCGGGACAGGGGGAGCTTGGGCAGTACTTC	-	TRBV24-1	TRBD1	TRBJ2-7
CASSLGGGSSYNEQFF	TGTGCCAGCAGTTTAGGGGGGGGGAGCTCCTACAATGAGCAGTTCTTC	once	TRBV28	TRBD2	TRBJ2-1
CATGGGLYEQYF	TGTGCCACCGGAGGTGGGCTTTACGAGCAGTACTTC	-	TRBV15	-	TRBJ2-7
CAWSKRKGPLYEQYF	TGTGCCTGGAGTAAACGTAAGGGGCCTCTCTACGAGCAGTACTTC	-	TRBV30	-	TRBJ2-7
CAITPGQGRYGYTF	TGTGCCATCACCCCGGGACAGGGCAGATATGGCTACACCTTC	-	TRBV10-3	TRBD1	TRBJ1-2
CASSTWTSGGNEQYF	TGTGCCAGCAGTACCTGGACTAGCGGGGGGAACGAGCAGTACTTC	-	TRBV27	TRBD2	TRBJ2-7
CASSGTWNGYTF	TGTGCCAGCAGCGGGACATGGAATGGCTACACCTTC	-	TRBV21-1	-	TRBJ1-2
CASSPGRSPLHF	TGTGCCAGCAGCCCCGGGAGATCACCCCTCCACTTT	-	TRBV7-6	-	TRBJ1-6
CASSSDRGKSSYTF	TGTGCCAGCTCATCCGACAGGGGAAAGTCGAGCTACACCTTC	once	TRBV18	TRBD1	TRBJ1-2
CASSYQSGGNTEAFF	TGTGCCAGCAGTTACCAGAGCGGGGGAAACACTGAAGCTTTCTTT	-	TRBV6-5	-	TRBJ1-1
CSGGGQVRAGTEAFF	TGCAGCGGGGGGGGACAGGTTCGTGCAGGCACTGAAGCTTTCTTT	-	TRBV29-1	TRBD1	TRBJ1-1
CASSTDKAYEQYF	TGTGCCAGCAGTACGGACAAAGCCTACGAGCAGTACTTC	-	TRBV5-4	-	TRBJ2-7
CASSVGGTANTEAFF	TGTGCCAGCAGCGTAGGAGGGACAGCGAACACTGAAGCTTTCTTT	-	TRBV9	TRBD1	TRBJ1-1
CASRLGTAGSGYTF	TGTGCCAGCAGACTCGGGACAGCAGGGAGTGGCTACACCTTC	-	TRBV6-6	TRBD1	TRBJ1-2
CASSYGGDYYGYTF	TGTGCCAGCAGTTACGGCGGGGATTACTATGGCTACACCTTC	few	TRBV6-5	-	TRBJ1-2
CASSQTGTTTGYTF	TGCGCCAGCAGCCAAACCGGGACAACTACTGGCTACACCTTC	-	TRBV4-1	-	TRBJ1-2
CASSLGQGTRWHSPLHF	TGTGCCAGCAGTTTGGGACAGGGCACCCGTTGGCATTCACCCCTCCACTTT	-	TRBV28	TRBD1	TRBJ1-6
CASSPIGLAADTQYF	TGTGCCAGCAGCCCAATAGGACTAGCGGCAGATACGCAGTATTTT	-	TRBV7-6	TRBD2	TRBJ2-3
CASRMDSANTEAFF	TGTGCCAGCCGTATGGACAGCGCGAACACTGAAGCTTTCTTT	many	TRBV5-4	-	TRBJ1-1
CASSPQGGAGGYTF	TGTGCCAGCAGCCCCCAGGGAGGGGCGGGAGGCTACACCTTC	-	TRBV3-1/TRBV3-2	-	TRBJ1-2
CASNYGEGSEKLFF	TGTGCCAGCAACTACGGGGAGGGGAGTGAAAAACTGTTTTTT	-	TRBV7-9	-	TRBJ1-4
CASSFGLAGGYNEQFF	TGCGCCAGCAGCTTCGGACTAGCGGGGGGCTACAATGAGCAGTTCTTC	-	TRBV5-1	TRBD2	TRBJ2-1
CASSPPNGNYEQYF	TGTGCCAGCTCACCACCGAACGGGAACTACGAGCAGTACTTC	-	TRBV18	-	TRBJ2-7
CASRLGQGRQPQHF	TGTGCCAGCAGACTGGGACAGGGTCGTCAGCCCCAGCATTTT	-	TRBV28	TRBD1	TRBJ1-5
CASSLEFYNSPLHF	TGTGCCAGCAGCTTGGAGTTCTATAATTCACCCCTCCACTTT	-	TRBV7-9	-	TRBJ1-6